These 15 T cell receptor beta chains were sequenced from one sample in a study of control samples from healthy donors and cancer patients. Sequencing was performed with immunoSEQ multiplex PCR; in TCRdb, only in-frame clones are kept and a portion is missing. This table holds 150,000 to 200,000 clones, roughly 94% found once. The sample comprised PBMCs. All receptors come from a man aged 55-75 years with colorectal cancer.

The CDR3 nucleotides read TGTGCCAGCAGCCCTGACAGGGGAGTACAAAACATTCAGTACTTC. This codes for CASSPDRGVQNIQYF. This chain links TRBV11-2 with TRBJ2-4; 8 nucleotides match TRBD1. CDR3 length: 15 residues. After removal of 5 bases from V and 5 bases from J, the junction contained 8 bases not matched to a gene. Germline V gives CDR1 SGHAT, CDR2 FQNNGV.

The chain joins TRBV25-1 to TRBJ2-7; tentative D call: TRBD2 (5 bases). This CDR3 contains 15 residues. In germline, CDR1 is MGHDK, CDR2 SYGVNS. Trimming removed 4 bases from V and 0 bases from J, with 13 bases in between. CDR3 coding DNA: TGTGCCAGCAGTGGCGGGCAGGCCTACTCCTACGAGCAGTACTTC. Amino acids: CASSGGQAYSYEQYF.

This clone was counted only a few times. V usage is TRBV2 and J usage is TRBJ2-7, with D perhaps TRBD1 or TRBD2 (5 bases each). Trimming cost V 8 bases and J 7 bases, with 24 bases left between them. The V gene's germline CDR1 is SNHLY and CDR2 FYNNEI. The CDR3 totals 15 residues. In DNA form, the CDR3 reads TGTGCCAGCCTCCGAGGGGACGCAGGCCCGAGGGAGCAGTACTTC. Translating gives CASLRGDAGPREQYF.

The chain couples TRBV9 to TRBJ2-7, with 8 bases that match TRBD1. The CDR3 contains 15 residues. The V gene end was trimmed by 4 bases and the J gene end by 5 bases; junction bases not matched to a gene: 11. Germline values: CDR1 SGDLS, CDR2 YYNGEE. The DNA for the CDR3 is TGTGCCAGCAGCAGAGGACAGGGCATATACAACGAGCAGTACTTC. Its protein is CASSRGQGIYNEQYF.

J is TRBJ1-6 and V is TRBV18; D gene uncertain. The germline V gene has CDR1 KGHSH and CDR2 LQKENI. Deletions cut 1 base from V and 8 bases from J, with 9 bases between. The CDR3 has 14 amino acids. Here the CDR3 reads CASSPRALDSPLHF. The CDR3 coding sequence is TGTGCCAGCTCACCACGGGCCTTGGATTCACCCCTCCACTTT.

The chain combines TRBV18 with TRBJ2-1; perhaps TRBD1 as D (5 bases). The V end was cut by 0 bases, the J end by 5 bases, with 14 bases between. The CDR3 spans 16 residues. Germline V gene data show CDR1 as KGHSH and CDR2 as LQKENI. This chain's CDR3 is CASSPPAGKINNEQFF. CDR3 bases: TGTGCCAGCTCACCACCGGCAGGGAAGATTAACAATGAGCAGTTCTTC. Filled out from reference TRBV18 and TRBJ2-1, the complete variable domain reads NAGVMQNPRHLVRRRGQEARLRCSPMKGHSHVYWYRQLPEEGLKFMVYLQKENIIDESGMPKERFSAEFPKEGPSILRIQQVVRGDSAAYFCASSPPAGKINNEQFFGPGTRLTVL.

Here the CDR3 reads CASSYAGILSNQPQHF. As DNA, the CDR3 is TGTGCCAGCAGTTACGCCGGGATCCTTAGCAATCAGCCCCAGCATTTT. The chain carries TRBV6-2 or TRBV6-3 and TRBJ1-5, with unresolved D. Trimming pared 2 bases from V and 0 bases from J, leaving 11 bases between. The CDR3 sequence is 16 residues long. Germline assignment: CDR1 MNHEY and CDR2 SVGEGT.

In the case of this clone: Compared with germline, one end of the junction differs, possibly owing to a read error. The chain links TRBV30 to TRBJ1-6; D not resolved. Germline V gives CDR1 GTSNPN, CDR2 SVGIG (reference sequence). The CDR3 runs 15 residues. The CDR3: CARSVLGPSGSPLHF. For the CDR3, the DNA is TGTGCCCGGAGTGTACTTGGGCCTTCTGGTTCACCCCTCCACTTT.

V is TRBV5-6 and J is TRBJ1-1, with TRBD1 matching over 7 bases. Trimming removed 2 bases from V and 0 bases from J; junction bases left unmatched: 4. Germline V lookup: CDR1 SGHDT, CDR2 YYEEEE. This CDR3 has 15 amino acids. In DNA form, the CDR3 reads TGTGCCAGCAGCTTCGGGGACAGATTGAACACTGAAGCTTTCTTT. Encoded protein: CASSFGDRLNTEAFF.

The rearrangement joins TRBV28 to TRBJ2-2; D tentatively reads TRBD1 or TRBD2 (6 bases each). Germline values: CDR1 MDHEN, CDR2 SYDVKM. The V end lost 6 bases, the J end lost 1 base, and 18 bases lay between the germline ends. The CDR3 has 17 amino acids. The CDR3 region is CASSPSPGAGNTGELFF. CDR3 bases: TGTGCCAGCAGCCCCTCCCCGGGGGCCGGGAACACCGGGGAGCTGTTTTTT.

V and J are TRBV2 and TRBJ2-7; 7 bases are shared with TRBD1. CDR1 is SNHLY and CDR2 is FYNNEI in the germline V gene. After removal of 6 bases from V and 0 bases from J, the junction contained 5 bases not matched to a gene. This CDR3 has 14 amino acids. DNA for the CDR3: TGTGCCAGCAGGACAGGGTCGGCCTCCTACGAGCAGTACTTC. Translated, it gives CASRTGSASYEQYF.

This sequence joins TRBV30 and TRBJ2-5; possibly TRBD1 or TRBD2 for D (5 bases each). The V end lost 3 bases, the J end lost 3 bases, and 11 bases lay between the germline ends. The CDR3 length is 13 residues. Germline V gene data show CDR1 as GTSNPN and CDR2 as SVGIG (reference sequence). CDR3 residues: CAWRRGREETQYF. For the CDR3, the DNA is TGTGCCTGGAGGAGGGGAAGGGAAGAGACCCAGTACTTC. The full variable domain, rest sourced from reference TRBV30 and TRBJ2-5, is SQTIHQWPATLVQPVGSPLSLECTVEGTSNPNLYWYRQAAGRGLQLLFYSVGIGQISSEVPQNLSASRPQDRQFILSSKKLLLSDSGFYLCAWRRGREETQYFGPGTRLLVL.

The genes are TRBV24-1 and TRBJ2-5; D is unclear. Germline loops: CDR1 KGHDR, CDR2 SFDVKD. This CDR3 has 15 residues. The V end lost 3 bases, the J end lost 3 bases, and 13 bases lay between the germline ends. As DNA, the CDR3 is TGTGCCACCAGTGATCCCCGGGTCCTAAAAGAGACCCAGTACTTC. As protein: CATSDPRVLKETQYF.

The V and J genes are TRBV6-5 and TRBJ1-6; TRBD1 matches 8 bases. CDR3 length: 13 amino acids. J lost 8 bases, V lost 5 bases, and 2 bases had no gene match. Germline V gives CDR1 MNHEY, CDR2 SVGAGI. In DNA form, the CDR3 reads TGTGCCAGCAGTCGGGGACAGGATTCACCCCTCCACTTT. Amino acid sequence: CASSRGQDSPLHF.

The chain combines TRBV2 with TRBJ1-1; D unresolved. Between the trimmed V and J ends, which lost 0 bases and 1 base, there was a span of 6 bases. The germline CDR1 and CDR2 sequences are SNHLY and FYNNEI. CDR3 length equals 14 residues. The CDR3 DNA reads TGTGCCAGCAGTGAAGCCTGGAGGAACACTGAAGCTTTCTTT. This gives the protein CASSEAWRNTEAFF.